The source of this TCR beta chain is a study of blood T cells in healthy people across ages. This clonotype has just a few counts. The antigen remains undetermined. A read error may account for a junction end that differs from germline. Primed by a sample-barcoded 5' primer and a J-beta primer mix, a second PCR proceeded for about 6 to 11 cycles. Every cDNA molecule bore a tag from a template-switch adaptor containing 12 random nucleotides. TCRdb itself ran the 5' RACE reads through MiXCR, one entry per CDR3 protein. The sample lists 1.5 million to 2 million distinct CDR3 sequences, about 28% occurring once. The germline gives CDR1 MNHEY, CDR2 SMNVEV (reference sequence). CDR3 length: 16 amino acids. Whole-study findings and limits: Diversity figures derived from one million T cells were judged to underestimate the true value. As age increased, TCR beta diversity per million T cells fell in a roughly linear fashion.

This clonotype was sampled from a woman under 40 in good health. The rearrangement joins TRBV27 to TRBJ2-6; the D gene is possibly TRBD2 (5 bases). The source material was blood. CDR3 sequence reads: CAGRQGWTSGANVLTF. CDR3 nucleotide sequence: TGTGCCGGCAGACAAGGGTGGACTTCTGGGGCCAACGTCCTGACTTTC.